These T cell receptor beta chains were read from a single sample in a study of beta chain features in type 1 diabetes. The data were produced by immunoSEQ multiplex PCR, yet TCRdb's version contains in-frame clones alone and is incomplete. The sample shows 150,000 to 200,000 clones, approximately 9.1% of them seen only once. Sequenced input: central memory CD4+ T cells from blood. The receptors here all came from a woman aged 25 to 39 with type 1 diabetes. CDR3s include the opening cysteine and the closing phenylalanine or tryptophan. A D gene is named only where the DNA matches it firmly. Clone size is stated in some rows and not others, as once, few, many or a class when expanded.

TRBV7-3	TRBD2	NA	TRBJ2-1	CASSSGLAVYNEQFF	TGTGCCAGCAGCTCGGGACTAGCGGTTTACAATGAGCAGTTCTTC
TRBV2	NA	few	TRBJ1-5	CASSTRNQPQHF	TGTGCCAGCAGCACTAGAAATCAGCCCCAGCATTTT
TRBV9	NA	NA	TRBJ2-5	CASSVAEAETQYF	TGTGCCAGCAGCGTAGCTGAGGCGGAGACCCAGTACTTC
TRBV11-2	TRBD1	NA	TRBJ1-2	CASSPGTVRDGYTF	TGTGCCAGCAGCCCGGGGACAGTTAGGGATGGCTACACCTTC
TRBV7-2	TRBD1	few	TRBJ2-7	CASSSRQGSYEQYF	TGTGCCAGCAGCTCGCGACAGGGGTCCTACGAGCAGTACTTC
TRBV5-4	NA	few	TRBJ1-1	CASSLAVGTEAFF	TGTGCCAGCAGCTTGGCTGTCGGGACTGAAGCTTTCTTT
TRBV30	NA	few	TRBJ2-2	CAWRGGLRNQGELFF	TGTGCCTGGAGGGGAGGACTACGTAACCAAGGGGAGCTGTTTTTT
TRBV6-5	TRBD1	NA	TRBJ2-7	CASTPARTGTYEQYF	TGTGCCAGCACCCCCGCCCGGACAGGAACCTACGAGCAGTACTTC
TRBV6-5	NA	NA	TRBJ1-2	CASSFGQGYTF	TGTGCCAGCAGTTTCGGACAGGGCTACACCTTC
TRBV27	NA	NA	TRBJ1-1	CASSRFGTEAFF	TGTGCCAGCAGTCGATTCGGCACTGAAGCTTTCTTT
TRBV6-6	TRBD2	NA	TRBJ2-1	CASRRGTAGENNEQFF	TGTGCCAGCAGGCGGGGTACAGCGGGAGAGAACAATGAGCAGTTCTTC
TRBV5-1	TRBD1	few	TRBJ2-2	CASSFPTGAAGELFF	TGCGCCAGCAGCTTTCCGACAGGGGCTGCCGGGGAGCTGTTTTTT
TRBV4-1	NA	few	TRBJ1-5	CASSQDGAGLNNQPQHF	TGCGCCAGCAGCCAAGATGGGGCAGGGCTCAACAATCAGCCCCAGCATTTT
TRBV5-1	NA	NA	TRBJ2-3	CASSLRGSGVADTQYF	TGCGCCAGCAGCTTGAGAGGGTCGGGCGTAGCAGATACGCAGTATTTT
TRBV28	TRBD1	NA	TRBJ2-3	CASSLGQSTDTQYF	TGTGCCAGCAGTCTGGGACAGAGCACAGATACGCAGTATTTT
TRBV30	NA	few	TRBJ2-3	CAWSRGITDTQYF	TGTGCCTGGAGTCGGGGGATCACAGATACGCAGTATTTT
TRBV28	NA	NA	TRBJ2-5	CASREQDLGETQYF	TGTGCCAGCAGGGAACAGGATCTTGGGGAGACCCAGTACTTC
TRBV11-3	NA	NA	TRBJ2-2	CASSFTDGAGELFF	TGTGCCAGCAGCTTCACCGACGGGGCCGGGGAGCTGTTTTTT
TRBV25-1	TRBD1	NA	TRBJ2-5	CASNPGTGIEETQYF	TGTGCCAGCAATCCCGGGACAGGGATCGAAGAGACCCAGTACTTC
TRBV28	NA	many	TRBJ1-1	CASSFSAGTEAFF	TGTGCCAGCAGTTTTTCTGCCGGCACTGAAGCTTTCTTT
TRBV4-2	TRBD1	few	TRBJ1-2	CASSQDQGQGGSGYTF	TGTGCCAGCAGCCAAGATCAAGGACAGGGGGGTAGTGGCTACACCTTC
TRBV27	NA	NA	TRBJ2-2	CASSLDSRTIGELFF	TGTGCCAGCAGTTTGGACAGCCGAACTATCGGGGAGCTGTTTTTT
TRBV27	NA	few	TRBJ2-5	CASSLSFRETQYF	TGTGCCAGCAGTTTAAGCTTCCGAGAGACCCAGTACTTC
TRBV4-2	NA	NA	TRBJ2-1	CASSFLFSGEANEQFF	TGTGCCAGCAGCTTCCTCTTTTCGGGAGAGGCCAATGAGCAGTTCTTC
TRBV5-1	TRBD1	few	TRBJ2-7	CASQRSTGYEQYF	TGCGCCAGCCAACGATCGACAGGGTACGAGCAGTACTTC
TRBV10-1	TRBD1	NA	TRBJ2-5	CASSDSTGSETQYF	TGCGCCAGCAGTGATTCGACAGGGTCGGAGACCCAGTACTTC
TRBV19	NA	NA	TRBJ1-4	CASSQSQGEKLFF	TGTGCCAGTAGTCAATCGCAGGGCGAAAAACTGTTTTTT
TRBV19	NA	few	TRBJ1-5	CASSMGRDYQPQHF	TGTGCCAGTAGTATGGGCAGGGACTATCAGCCCCAGCATTTT
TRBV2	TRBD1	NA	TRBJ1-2	CASRGTGTTYGYTF	TGTGCCAGCAGAGGGACAGGTACTACCTATGGCTACACCTTC
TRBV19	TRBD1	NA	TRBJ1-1	CASSIQGDTEAFF	TGTGCCAGTAGTATCCAGGGGGACACTGAAGCTTTCTTT
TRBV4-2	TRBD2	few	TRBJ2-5	CASSPETGLAGETQYF	TGTGCCAGCAGCCCCGAGACGGGACTAGCGGGAGAGACCCAGTACTTC
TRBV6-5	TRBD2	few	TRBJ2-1	CAISGLAGNEQFF	TGTGCCATCAGTGGCCTAGCGGGGAATGAGCAGTTCTTC
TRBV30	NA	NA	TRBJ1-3	CAWRKGAGNTIYF	TGTGCCTGGAGGAAAGGAGCTGGAAACACCATATATTTT
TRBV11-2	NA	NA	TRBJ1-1	CASSQYTGNTEAFF	TGTGCCAGCAGCCAATACACGGGGAACACTGAAGCTTTCTTT
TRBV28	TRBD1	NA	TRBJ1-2	CASGSRDRAEGYTF	TGTGCCAGCGGCAGCCGGGACAGGGCGGAGGGCTACACCTTC
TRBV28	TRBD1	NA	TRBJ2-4	CASSQGQIAKNIQYF	TGTGCCAGCAGCCAGGGACAGATAGCCAAAAACATTCAGTACTTC
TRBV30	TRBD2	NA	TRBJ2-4	CAWTGTGTRHHF	TGTGCCTGGACCGGAACCGGGACTAGGCATCACTTC
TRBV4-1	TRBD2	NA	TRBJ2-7	CASSHVSLAGGPPFEQYF	TGCGCCAGCAGCCATGTGAGTCTAGCGGGAGGGCCCCCTTTCGAGCAGTACTTC
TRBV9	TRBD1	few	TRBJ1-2	CASSVGTVGNYGYTF	TGTGCCAGCAGCGTGGGGACAGTAGGGAACTATGGCTACACCTTC
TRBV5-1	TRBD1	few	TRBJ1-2	CASSRGTGSYGYTF	TGCGCCAGCAGCCGTGGGACAGGCAGCTATGGCTACACCTTC
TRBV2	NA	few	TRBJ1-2	CASSEGQGGFGYTF	TGTGCCAGCAGTGAAGGTCAGGGAGGTTTCGGCTACACCTTC
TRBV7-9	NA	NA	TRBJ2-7	CASSSKVWAGLGEQYF	TGTGCCAGCAGCTCCAAAGTCTGGGCAGGTCTGGGCGAGCAGTACTTC
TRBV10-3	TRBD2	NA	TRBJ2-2	CAIRYGLADTGELFF	TGTGCCATCAGATATGGACTAGCGGACACCGGGGAGCTGTTTTTT
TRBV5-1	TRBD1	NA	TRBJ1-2	CASGQGNYGYTF	TGCGCCAGTGGACAGGGAAACTATGGCTACACCTTC
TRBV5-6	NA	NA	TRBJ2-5	CASSFRTSKAQYF	TGTGCCAGCAGCTTTAGGACTTCAAAAGCCCAGTACTTC